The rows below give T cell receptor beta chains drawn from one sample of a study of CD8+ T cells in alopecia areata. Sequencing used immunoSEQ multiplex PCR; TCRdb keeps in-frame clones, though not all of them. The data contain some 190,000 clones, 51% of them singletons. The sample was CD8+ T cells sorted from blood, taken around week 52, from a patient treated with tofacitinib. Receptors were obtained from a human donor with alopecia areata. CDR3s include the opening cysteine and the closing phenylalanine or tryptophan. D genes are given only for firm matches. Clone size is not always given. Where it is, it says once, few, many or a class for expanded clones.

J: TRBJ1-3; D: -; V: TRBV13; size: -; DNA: TGTGCCAGCAGCCACCAGGGAGGAGGGAGTTCTGGAAACACCATATATTTT; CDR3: CASSHQGGGSSGNTIYF
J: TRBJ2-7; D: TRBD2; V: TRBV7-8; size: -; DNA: TGTGCCAGCAGCTTAGTGGCCCTCGGGACTAGCGGGGGAGGCCACGAGCAGTACTTC; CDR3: CASSLVALGTSGGGHEQYF
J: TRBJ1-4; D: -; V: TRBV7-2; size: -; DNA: TGTGCCAGCAGCTTAAGCTGGGGCGGCGAAAAACTGTTTTTT; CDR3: CASSLSWGGEKLFF
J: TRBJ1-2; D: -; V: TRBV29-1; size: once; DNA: TGCAGCGCACCGGGGGCTTATGGCTACACCTTC; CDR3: CSAPGAYGYTF
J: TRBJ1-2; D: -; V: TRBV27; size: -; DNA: TGTGCCAGCAGGGGGGTTGACTATGGCTACACCTTC; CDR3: CASRGVDYGYTF
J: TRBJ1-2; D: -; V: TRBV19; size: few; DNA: TGTGCCAGTAGTGAACAGGGCGCATATGGCTACACCTTC; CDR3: CASSEQGAYGYTF
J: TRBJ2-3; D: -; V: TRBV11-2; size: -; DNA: TGTGCCAGCAGATCAGAAACTAGCTTAACAGATACGCAGTATTTT; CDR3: CASRSETSLTDTQYF
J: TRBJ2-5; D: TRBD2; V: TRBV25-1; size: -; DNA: TGTGCCAGTTCCTTGGGGGAGGGCTTAGAGACCCAGTACTTC; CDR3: CASSLGEGLETQYF
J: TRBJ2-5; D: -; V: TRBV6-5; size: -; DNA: TGTGCCAGCAGTTTTAGCAGGGGTCAAGAGACCCAGTACTTC; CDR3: CASSFSRGQETQYF
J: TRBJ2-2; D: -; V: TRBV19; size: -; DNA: TGTGCCAGTAGTATGTGGACTTCGAACACCGGGGAGCTGTTTTTT; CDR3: CASSMWTSNTGELFF